The clone carrying this TCR beta chain was counted many times. Its antigen is undetermined. This specimen belongs to a study of early T cells in non-severe SARS-CoV-2 infection. Overall study findings and caveats: VDJdb matching, biased toward anti-spike CD8 responses, missed private and CD4 specificities.

One entry per CDR3 protein, called by TCRdb with MiXCR from the 5' RACE reads. The sample consists of about 59,000 distinct CDR3 sequences, 13% of them appearing once. V dropped 4 bases and J dropped 7 bases, with 5 bases sitting between them. CDR1 is KGHSH, CDR2 LQKENI, per germline. This CDR3 is 11 amino acids long. The material was whole blood, obtained at baseline. This receptor was identified in an adult who was a healthcare worker with PCR-confirmed SARS-CoV-2 infection or an uninfected control (not recorded which). This rearrangement joins TRBV18 to TRBJ2-1, with a possible D match to TRBD1 (5 bases). The CDR3 bases are TGTGCCAGCTCACAGGGGAATGAGCAGTTCTTC. It encodes CASSQGNEQFF.